The 30 T cell receptor beta chains given below trace back to one sample, sequenced in a study of blood T cell repertoires in COVID-19. TCRdb keeps only in-frame clones here, not all; method: immunoSEQ multiplex PCR. The table has about 280,000 clones, approximately 90% seen once; the top ten hold roughly 2%. The sample comprised PBMCs or T cells enriched from blood (not recorded which). The origin of the receptors is a woman aged 60-75 years in a cohort exposed to, infected with or recovered from COVID-19 (not recorded which).

The chain recombines TRBV18 with TRBJ2-1; D gene ambiguous. Between the trimmed V and J ends, which lost 4 bases and 1 base, there was a span of 14 bases. CDR3 size: 16 residues. Germline CDR1 is KGHSH and CDR2 is LQKENI. CDR3 region: CASSRELGRSYNEQFF. CDR3 nucleotides: TGTGCCAGCTCACGCGAGCTAGGCCGATCCTACAATGAGCAGTTCTTC.

J is TRBJ1-5 and V is TRBV28; perhaps TRBD1 as D (6 bases). V was clipped by 5 bases and J by 2 bases, with 13 bases between them. Germline assignment: CDR1 MDHEN and CDR2 SYDVKM. The CDR3 sequence is 15 residues long. The CDR3 is CASSPYREGNQPQHF. Here the CDR3 DNA reads TGTGCCAGCAGTCCCTACAGGGAAGGCAATCAGCCCCAGCATTTT.

At least ten counts were recorded for this clone. This chain joins TRBV19 and TRBJ2-2; 11 bases are a match to TRBD1. The CDR3 has 17 residues. Trimming removed 7 bases from V and 7 bases from J; junction bases left unmatched: 14. Per germline, CDR1 LNHDA and CDR2 SQIVND (reference sequence). The CDR3 is CASNSPGTGGFGGELFF. The CDR3 DNA follows: TGTGCCAGTAACTCTCCCGGGACAGGGGGGTTCGGCGGGGAGCTGTTTTTT. The whole variable domain, remainder taken from reference TRBV19 and TRBJ2-2, is DGGITQSPKYLFRKEGQNVTLSCEQNLNHDAMYWYRQDPGQGLRLIYYSQIVNDFQKGDIAEGYSVSREKKESFPLTVTSAQKNPTAFYLCASNSPGTGGFGGELFFGEGSRLTVL.

Only a few counts were recorded for this clone. CDR3 residues: CASSPLYRDRELGLRETQYF. The CDR3, as DNA: TGTGCCAGCAGTCCCCTGTACCGGGACAGGGAATTAGGCTTACGAGAGACCCAGTACTTC. The rearrangement uses TRBV28 and TRBJ2-5; 9 nucleotides agree with TRBD1. This CDR3 region has 20 residues. Germline V gene lookup returns CDR1 MDHEN and CDR2 SYDVKM. J was trimmed by 4 bases and V by 5 bases; bases with no gene match: 23.

The V and J genes are TRBV5-1 and TRBJ1-3; the match to TRBD1 covers 10 bases. This CDR3 contains 15 residues. Per germline, CDR1 SGHRS and CDR2 YFSETQ. V shed 4 bases, J shed 3 bases, and the junction held 4 bases outside the gene matches. The CDR3 here is CASSLTGGDGNTIYF. The CDR3 DNA is TGCGCCAGCAGCCTGACAGGGGGCGATGGAAACACCATATATTTT.

This clone was observed a handful of times. The V call is TRBV5-4, the J call TRBJ2-7; D is possibly TRBD1 (5 bases). With 3 bases removed from V and 3 bases from J, the gap between germline ends came to 16 bases. The CDR3 extends over 15 amino acids. Germline V gene data show CDR1 as SGHNT and CDR2 as YYREEE (reference sequence). The CDR3 nucleotides read TGTGCCAGCAGCTCTAAACCGACAGTGCGCTACGAGCAGTACTTC. Translating it yields CASSSKPTVRYEQYF.

The chain links TRBV4-1 to TRBJ2-7; no clear D. This CDR3 has 13 amino acids. The germline V gene has CDR1 MGHRA and CDR2 YSYEKL. Trimming took off 3 bases at V and 3 bases at J, with 9 bases between the two ends. CDR3 loop: CASSHTPNYEQYF. The CDR3 coding sequence is TGCGCCAGCAGCCATACGCCTAACTACGAGCAGTACTTC.

The chain combines TRBV5-8 with TRBJ2-5; a weak D match, TRBD1 (6 bases). CDR3 length equals 13 residues. The V end was cut by 2 bases, the J end by 7 bases, with 12 bases between. The germline gives CDR1 SGHTS, CDR2 YDEGEE. The CDR3 sequence is CASSLVPGATQYF. Written as DNA, the CDR3 is TGTGCCAGCAGCTTAGTACCAGGGGCGACCCAGTACTTC.

This sequence joins TRBV5-6 and TRBJ1-2; maybe TRBD1 (5 bases). This CDR3 spans 16 amino acids. Per the germline V gene, CDR1 is SGHDT and CDR2 is YYEEEE. The V and J ends lost 0 bases and 2 bases respectively, with 14 bases between them. The CDR3 region has the DNA TGTGCCAGCAGCTTGGTGGACATACTTTCGAACTATGGCTACACCTTC. Its protein product is CASSLVDILSNYGYTF.

The chain combines TRBV7-2 with TRBJ2-1; D might be TRBD2 (5 bases). V was cut by 1 base and J by 6 bases, with 13 bases left in between. CDR1 SGHTA and CDR2 FQGNSA come from the germline V gene. The CDR3 is 15 residues long. The DNA of the CDR3 is TGTGCCAGCAGCTTAGGGTGGCGGGTTTCCAATGAGCAGTTCTTC. This translates into CASSLGWRVSNEQFF.

This clone was counted between two and nine times. The chain has TRBV28 and TRBJ2-7; the match to TRBD1 covers 7 bases. There are 15 residues in the CDR3. The junction had 6 bases not matched to a gene; V was cut back by 2 bases and J by 2 bases. In germline, CDR1 is MDHEN, CDR2 SYDVKM. CDR3 protein: CASSLAETGTYEQYF. In DNA form, the CDR3 reads TGTGCCAGCAGTTTAGCAGAGACAGGGACCTACGAGCAGTACTTC.

The chain's CDR3 is CASSLGDSKNIQYF. CDR3 sequence (DNA): TGTGCCAGCAGCCTAGGGGACAGCAAAAACATTCAGTACTTC. J is TRBJ2-4 and V is TRBV7-8; 7 bases are a match to TRBD1. V lost 5 bases and J lost 3; bases outside the gene matches: 4. The CDR3 has 14 residues. The germline V gene has CDR1 SGHVS and CDR2 FQNEAQ.

V and J are TRBV10-1 and TRBJ2-1; D possibly corresponds to TRBD2 (6 bases). Between the trimmed V and J ends, which lost 2 bases and 9 bases, there was a span of 11 bases. CDR3 length: 13 residues. Germline CDR1 is WNHNN and CDR2 is SYGVQD (reference sequence). The CDR3 coding sequence is TGCGCCAGCAGTGAGGGGGGGAAGGGTGAGCAGTTCTTC. Its protein product is CASSEGGKGEQFF.

The V gene is TRBV28, the J gene TRBJ1-2; TRBD1 matches 8 bases. CDR3 length: 13 residues. V dropped 5 bases and J dropped 5; count of bases not matched to a gene: 4. Germline V lookup: CDR1 MDHEN, CDR2 SYDVKM. Written as DNA, the CDR3 is TGTGCCAGCAGTCCGACAGGGGCGTATGGCTACACCTTC. It is translated as CASSPTGAYGYTF.

This clone was found once. The J gene is TRBJ2-3, the V gene TRBV10-3, with 9 bases matching TRBD2. This CDR3 has 16 residues. V was pared by 3 bases and J by 2 bases, with 6 bases of the junction left unmatched. CDR1 and CDR2 (germline): ENHRY, SYGVKD. CDR3 residues: CAISEWASGNTDTQYF. CDR3 in DNA: TGTGCCATCAGTGAATGGGCTAGCGGGAACACAGATACGCAGTATTTT.

The genes are TRBV29-1 and TRBJ1-5; D uncertain. This CDR3 is 12 amino acids long. V was pared by 6 bases and J by 2 bases, with 8 bases between. Germline CDR1 is SQVTM and CDR2 is ANQGSEA. DNA of the CDR3: TGCAGCGTCCGGGTGGGCAATCAGCCCCAGCATTTT. Amino acids: CSVRVGNQPQHF.

J is TRBJ2-5 and V is TRBV9; tentative D call: TRBD2 (6 bases). The CDR3 covers 17 residues. Per the germline V gene, CDR1 is SGDLS and CDR2 is YYNGEE. V was trimmed by 1 base and J by 1 base, leaving 17 bases between them. CDR3 amino acids: CASSVFGGFLSQETQYF. In DNA form, the CDR3 reads TGTGCCAGCAGCGTATTTGGGGGGTTCCTATCCCAAGAGACCCAGTACTTC.

The chain combines TRBV7-9 with TRBJ2-1; 7 bases are shared with TRBD1. J was trimmed by 6 bases and V by 5 bases; bases with no gene match: 7. Germline V gene data show CDR1 as SEHNR and CDR2 as FQNEAQ (reference sequence). CDR3 length: 14 residues. The CDR3 region is CASSLRGLVNEQFF. Written as DNA, the CDR3 is TGTGCCAGCAGCCTCAGGGGGTTGGTCAATGAGCAGTTCTTC.

This clone was observed a single time. The rearrangement joins TRBV28 to TRBJ2-3; D unresolved. The CDR3 loop spans 15 amino acids. V lost 3 bases, J lost 4 bases, and 14 bases lay in between. The germline V gene encodes CDR1 MDHEN and CDR2 SYDVKM. The CDR3 loop reads CASSFALRGSDTQYF. CDR3 nucleotides: TGTGCCAGCAGTTTCGCCCTAAGAGGTTCAGATACGCAGTATTTT.

V and J are TRBV2 and TRBJ2-2; no firm D call. The V end lost 8 bases, the J end lost 4 bases, and 8 bases lay between the germline ends. CDR3 length: 12 amino acids. The germline gives CDR1 SNHLY, CDR2 FYNNEI. In nucleotides, the CDR3 is TGTGCCAGCCTCGGTGCCACCGGGGAGCTGTTTTTT. The encoded protein is CASLGATGELFF.

CDR3 in amino acids: CASGTSAHTGELFF. CDR3 sequence (DNA): TGCGCCAGCGGGACTAGCGCTCACACCGGGGAGCTGTTTTTT. V usage is TRBV5-1 and J usage is TRBJ2-2, with TRBD2 matching over 10 bases. The CDR3 covers 14 residues. V lost 7 bases, J lost 3 bases, and 3 bases stayed unmatched. Germline V gene lookup returns CDR1 SGHRS and CDR2 YFSETQ.

The V gene is TRBV2, the J gene TRBJ2-2; unclear D gene. Trimming pared 3 bases from V and 1 base from J, leaving 9 bases between. Per germline, CDR1 SNHLY and CDR2 FYNNEI. This CDR3 spans 15 amino acids. CDR3 loop: CASSESVKNTGELFF. Here the CDR3 DNA reads TGTGCCAGCAGTGAGTCAGTTAAGAACACCGGGGAGCTGTTTTTT.

This sequence joins TRBV2 and TRBJ2-7; 8 bases agree with TRBD1. The CDR3 extends over 15 amino acids. The J segment lost 6 bases and the V segment lost 5 bases, leaving 12 bases of the junction unmatched. Germline values: CDR1 SNHLY, CDR2 FYNNEI. The CDR3 reads CASSRAGQGSGEQYF. The DNA for the CDR3 is TGTGCCAGCAGTCGAGCCGGACAGGGTTCGGGCGAGCAGTACTTC.

The chain carries TRBV30 and TRBJ1-2; 7 nucleotides line up with TRBD1. The CDR3 totals 14 residues. CDR1 and CDR2 (germline): GTSNPN, SVGIG (reference sequence). V shed 5 bases, J shed 4 bases, and the junction held 10 bases outside the gene matches. The CDR3 is CAWEQGRTRYGYTF. The CDR3, as DNA: TGTGCCTGGGAACAGGGGCGTACCCGCTATGGCTACACCTTC.

This chain uses TRBV27 with TRBJ2-3; D remains unclear. Germline V lookup: CDR1 MNHEY, CDR2 SMNVEV (reference sequence). The CDR3 totals 13 residues. V lost 2 bases and J lost 5, with 8 bases in between. CDR3 bases: TGTGCCAGCAGTTTAGCGGTTATAGATACGCAGTATTTT. The encoded protein is CASSLAVIDTQYF.

The V and J genes are TRBV28 and TRBJ2-7, with a weak D call TRBD1 (6 bases). Germline lookup yields CDR1 MDHEN and CDR2 SYDVKM. V was cut by 5 bases and J by 3 bases, with 11 bases left in between. CDR3 length: 13 amino acids. As DNA, the CDR3 is TGTGCCAGCAGTCAGGTACAGGGCTACGAGCAGTACTTC. It specifies CASSQVQGYEQYF. The full variable domain, with the rest looked up from reference TRBV28 and TRBJ2-7, is DVKVTQSSRYLVKRTGEKVFLECVQDMDHENMFWYRQDPGLGLRLIYFSYDVKMKEKGDIPEGYSVSREKKERFSLILESASTNQTSMYLCASSQVQGYEQYFGPGTRLTVT.

V usage is TRBV29-1 and J usage is TRBJ1-2; 7 bases are a match to TRBD1. CDR1 and CDR2 (germline): SQVTM, ANQGSEA. J gave up 4 bases and V 5 bases, and 7 bases lay outside the gene matches. The CDR3 length is 13 residues. The CDR3 DNA follows: TGCAGCGTTCGCGACAGGGCAAGCTATGGCTACACCTTC. Translating it yields CSVRDRASYGYTF.

The chain joins TRBV19 to TRBJ1-5, with TRBD1 matching 8 bases. The CDR3 has 14 residues. Unmatched junction bases numbered 8, after V lost 6 bases and J lost 7 bases. CDR1 and CDR2 from the germline V gene are LNHDA and SQIVND (reference sequence). The CDR3 nucleotides read TGTGCCAGTAGCGAACAGGGGGGGGTACAGCCCCAGCATTTT. This codes for CASSEQGGVQPQHF.

This clone was recorded only once. Other DNA sequences from this sample encode an identical CDR3 as well. CDR3 amino acids: CASRDRGNTGELFF. The CDR3 DNA is TGTGCCAGCAGGGACAGGGGAAACACCGGGGAGCTGTTTTTT. This chain links TRBV2 with TRBJ2-2; TRBD1 matches at 9 bases. V shed 6 bases, J shed 2 bases, and the junction held 1 base outside the gene matches. This CDR3 is built from 14 residues. Germline-derived CDR1 and CDR2 are SNHLY and FYNNEI.

V and J are TRBV7-9 and TRBJ2-7; perhaps TRBD2 as D (6 bases). Trimming cost V 5 bases and J 0 bases, with 17 bases left between them. The length of the CDR3 is 16 residues. Germline loops: CDR1 SEHNR, CDR2 FQNEAQ (reference sequence). CDR3 protein: CASSPPAGPLSYEQYF. The CDR3 DNA sequence: TGTGCCAGCAGCCCCCCCGCGGGGCCGCTCTCCTACGAGCAGTACTTC. Full variable domain (remainder filled in from reference TRBV7-9 and TRBJ2-7): DTGVSQNPRHKITKRGQNVTFRCDPISEHNRLYWYRQTLGQGPEFLTYFQNEAQLEKSRLLSDRFSAERPKGSFSTLEIQRTEQGDSAMYLCASSPPAGPLSYEQYFGPGTRLTVT.